A single sample gave rise to the 15 T cell receptor beta chains below, sequenced in a study of blood T cells in healthy people across ages. Combining a sample-barcoded 5' primer with a J-beta primer mix, a second PCR ran for roughly 6 to 12 cycles. TCRdb fed the 5' RACE reads into MiXCR, producing one record per CDR3 protein. The profile shows around 940,000 distinct CDR3 sequences, about 53% of them singletons. Sequenced: blood. These receptors were collected from a woman aged 55-69 years in good health.

V gene TRBV11-1 combines with J gene TRBJ2-4; TRBD2 aligns across 8 bases. Trimming cost V 5 bases and J 13 bases; bases outside gene matches: 19. Germline CDR1 SGHAT, CDR2 FQDESV (reference sequence). CDR3 length: 16 residues. In DNA, the CDR3 is TGTGCCAGCAGCAGCTCCGGGACTAGGGCCCCCTACAAGCAGTACTTC. This gives the protein CASSSSGTRAPYKQYF.

This chain joins TRBV20-1 and TRBJ2-4, with D possibly matching TRBD2 (5 bases). Germline V CDR1 and CDR2: DFQATT, SNEGSKA (reference sequence). The V end lost 3 bases, the J end lost 1 base, and 13 bases lay between the germline ends. This CDR3 region has 15 residues. The CDR3 loop is CSASWRKSAKNIQYF. The CDR3 DNA is TGCAGTGCTAGTTGGAGGAAATCGGCCAAAAACATTCAGTACTTC.

This chain connects TRBV9 to TRBJ1-4; 9 bases line up with TRBD1. The CDR3 runs 15 residues. Germline values: CDR1 SGDLS, CDR2 YYNGEE. V gave up 4 bases and J gave up 7 bases; unmatched junction bases: 8. The CDR3: CASSRWTGEVEKLFF. CDR3 in DNA: TGTGCCAGCAGCCGATGGACAGGGGAAGTTGAAAAACTGTTTTTT.

The chain employs TRBV29-1 and TRBJ2-3; 7 positions agree with TRBD1. The CDR3 sequence is 15 residues long. Losses at the gene ends were 4 bases for V and 3 bases for J; bases not matched to a gene: 10. Per germline, CDR1 SQVTM and CDR2 ANQGSEA. The CDR3 nucleotides are TGCAGCGTTGTTTCGGCCGGGACAGTGACAGATACGCAGTATTTT. Protein: CSVVSAGTVTDTQYF.

In its sample, this clonotype was seen a few times. The chain is built from TRBV27 and TRBJ2-6; D is ambiguous. CDR3 size: 15 residues. V was pared by 4 bases and J by 0 bases, with 7 bases between. Germline V gene sequence: CDR1 MNHEY, CDR2 SMNVEV (reference sequence). The CDR3 DNA reads as TGTGCCAGCAGTTCGATTCCCTCTGGGGCCAACGTCCTGACTTTC. Amino acid sequence: CASSSIPSGANVLTF.

This clonotype showed up just a few times. The V call is TRBV12-3 or TRBV12-4, the J call TRBJ2-7, with D perhaps matching TRBD1 (6 bases). V lost 5 bases and J lost 0, with 17 bases in between. The CDR3 contains 16 residues. CDR3 sequence reads: CASSPPRTDSSYEQYF. The CDR3 DNA is TGTGCCAGCAGTCCTCCGCGGACAGACAGCTCCTACGAGCAGTACTTC.

The gene calls are TRBV12-3 or TRBV12-4 and TRBJ2-7; 8 bases match TRBD1. J lost 7 bases, V lost 6 bases, and 11 bases had no gene match. The CDR3 is 14 residues long. CDR3 nucleotide sequence: TGTGCCAGCAGCGGAACCCAGGGGGCGATTGAGCAGTACTTC. It translates to CASSGTQGAIEQYF.

V gene TRBV27 combines with J gene TRBJ2-5, with a tentative D call TRBD1 (5 bases). CDR3 length: 14 residues. V lost 9 bases to trimming and J lost 1 base, with 15 bases between them. Germline V gene lookup returns CDR1 MNHEY and CDR2 SMNVEV (reference sequence). The CDR3 bases are TGTGCCAGTTCCTTGACAGTCAGCCAAGAGACCCAGTACTTC. The encoded protein is CASSLTVSQETQYF.

This chain joins TRBV20-1 and TRBJ2-1; 9 bases agree with TRBD2. The junction had 18 bases not matched to a gene; V was cut back by 5 bases and J by 13 bases. Germline V lookup: CDR1 DFQATT, CDR2 SNEGSKA (reference sequence). This CDR3 region has 15 residues. The CDR3 nucleotides read TGCAGTGCTGTCCCGCTTGGGGGGCGGGAGGGTGAACAGTTCTTC. Its translation is CSAVPLGGREGEQFF.

The V and J genes are TRBV27 and TRBJ2-1; weak D call: TRBD1 (6 bases). The CDR3 is 15 amino acids. Germline CDR1 and CDR2: MNHEY and SMNVEV (reference sequence). V shed 5 bases and J shed 4 bases, with 15 bases lying between them. The CDR3 here is CASSPEWDTYNEQFF. CDR3 in DNA: TGTGCCAGCAGTCCAGAGTGGGACACATACAATGAGCAGTTCTTC.

The chain couples TRBV6-5 to TRBJ2-5; D uncertain. TRBJ2-7 explains the end of the DNA better; the J call may be wrong. CDR3 size: 16 residues. Per the germline V gene, CDR1 is MNHEY and CDR2 is SVGAGI. CDR3 region: CASRPRGPHQWNEQYF. The CDR3 region has the DNA TGTGCCAGCAGGCCCCGAGGACCGCATCAATGGAACGAGCAGTACTTC.

The chain combines TRBV4-1 with TRBJ2-7; a possible D gene is TRBD2 (6 bases). The J call may be faulty, since TRBJ2-5 better matches the DNA end. The CDR3 length is 15 residues. Germline loops: CDR1 MGHRA, CDR2 YSYEKL. CDR3 loop: CASSQGVVSGETQYF. Written as DNA, the CDR3 is TGCGCCAGCAGCCAAGGGGTGGTGAGCGGGGAGACCCAGTACTTC.

The chain carries TRBV4-3 and TRBJ1-5; D unresolved. CDR3 length equals 15 residues. The V and J ends lost 1 base and 2 bases respectively, with 9 bases between them. Germline CDR1 is LGHNA and CDR2 is YSLEER. The CDR3 here is CASSQVSGGNQPQHF. In DNA form, the CDR3 reads TGCGCCAGCAGCCAAGTCTCTGGGGGCAATCAGCCCCAGCATTTT.

This chain connects TRBV7-2 to TRBJ2-4, with D hard to call. The J call may be faulty, since TRBJ2-5 better matches the DNA end. The germline gives CDR1 SGHTA, CDR2 FQGNSA. The CDR3 runs 13 residues. Here the CDR3 DNA reads TGTGCCAGCAGCTTAGCGCTTCCAGAGACCCAGTACTTC. Translation: CASSLALPETQYF.

V is TRBV5-1 and J is TRBJ2-1; D possibly uses TRBD1 or TRBD2 (5 bases each). CDR3 length: 18 residues. V was pared by 3 bases and J by 2 bases, with 21 bases between. Germline CDR1 is SGHRS and CDR2 is YFSETQ. CDR3 in amino acids: CASSSGPTAEGPYNEQFF. In DNA form, the CDR3 reads TGCGCCAGCAGCTCGGGCCCGACGGCAGAGGGGCCCTACAATGAGCAGTTCTTC.